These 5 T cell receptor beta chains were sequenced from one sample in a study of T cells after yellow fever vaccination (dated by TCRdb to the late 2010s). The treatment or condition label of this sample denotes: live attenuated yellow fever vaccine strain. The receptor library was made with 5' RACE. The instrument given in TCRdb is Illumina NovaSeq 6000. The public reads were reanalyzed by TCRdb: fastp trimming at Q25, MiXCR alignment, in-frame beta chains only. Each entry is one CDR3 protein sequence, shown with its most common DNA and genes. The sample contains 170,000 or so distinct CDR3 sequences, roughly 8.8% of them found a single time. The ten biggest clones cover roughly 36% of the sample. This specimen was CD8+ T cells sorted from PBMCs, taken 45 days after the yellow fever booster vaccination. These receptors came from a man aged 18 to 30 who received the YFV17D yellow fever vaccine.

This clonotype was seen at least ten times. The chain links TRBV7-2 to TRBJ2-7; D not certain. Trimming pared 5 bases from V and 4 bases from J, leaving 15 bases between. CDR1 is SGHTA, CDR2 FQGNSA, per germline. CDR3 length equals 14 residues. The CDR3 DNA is TGTGCCAGCAGCGACACCACCCAACTATACGAGCAGTACTTC. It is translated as CASSDTTQLYEQYF. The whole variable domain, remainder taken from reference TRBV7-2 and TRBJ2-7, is GAGVSQSPSNKVTEKGKDVELRCDPISGHTALYWYRQSLGQGLEFLIYFQGNSAPDKSGLPSDRFSAERTGGSVSTLTIQRTQQEDSAVYLCASSDTTQLYEQYFGPGTRLTVT.

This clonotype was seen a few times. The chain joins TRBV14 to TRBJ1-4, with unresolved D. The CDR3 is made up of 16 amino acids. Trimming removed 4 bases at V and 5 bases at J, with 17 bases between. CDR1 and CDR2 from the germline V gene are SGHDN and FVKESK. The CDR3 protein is CASSLNQAASNEKLFF. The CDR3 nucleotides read TGTGCCAGCAGCCTAAATCAAGCGGCCTCCAATGAAAAACTGTTTTTT.

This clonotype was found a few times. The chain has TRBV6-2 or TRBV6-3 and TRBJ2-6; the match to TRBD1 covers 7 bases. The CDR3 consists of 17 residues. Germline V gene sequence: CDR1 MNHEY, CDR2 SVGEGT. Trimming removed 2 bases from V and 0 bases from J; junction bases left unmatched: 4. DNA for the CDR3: TGTGCCAGCAGTTACGGGGACAGTCACTCTGGGGCCAACGTCCTGACTTTC. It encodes CASSYGDSHSGANVLTF.

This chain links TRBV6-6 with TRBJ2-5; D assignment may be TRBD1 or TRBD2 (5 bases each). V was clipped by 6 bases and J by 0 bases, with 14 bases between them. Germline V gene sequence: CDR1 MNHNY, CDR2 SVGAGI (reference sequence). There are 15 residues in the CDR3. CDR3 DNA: TGTGCCAGCAGGGAGGACACCGAGTACCAAGAGACCCAGTACTTC. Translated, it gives CASREDTEYQETQYF.

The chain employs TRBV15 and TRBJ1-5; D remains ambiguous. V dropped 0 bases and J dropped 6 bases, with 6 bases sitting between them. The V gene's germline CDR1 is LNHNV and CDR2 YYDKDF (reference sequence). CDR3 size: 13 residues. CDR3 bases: TGTGCCACCAGCAGAGAGGGGTCTCAGCCCCAGCATTTT. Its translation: CATSREGSQPQHF.